The next 27 T cell receptor beta chains were all read from a single sample in a study of T cell responses to AZD1222 COVID-19 vaccine. TCRdb's copy holds only in-frame clones and misses some; the assay was immunoSEQ multiplex PCR. The sample consists of about 140,000 clones, nearly 95% of them appearing once. This sample comprised peripheral blood, obtained 28 days after the second AZD1222 dose. The receptors shown here come from an adult who received the AZD1222 COVID-19 vaccine.

This rearrangement joins TRBV10-1 to TRBJ2-3, with D perhaps TRBD2 (7 bases). The germline V and J ends were trimmed by 0 bases and 1 base, with 17 bases remaining between them. This CDR3 has 18 residues. The germline V gene has CDR1 WNHNN and CDR2 SYGVQD (reference sequence). The CDR3 region is CASSESGRGTGGTDTQYF. The CDR3 DNA is TGCGCCAGCAGTGAGTCAGGGAGGGGGACCGGGGGCACAGATACGCAGTATTTT.

The chain recombines TRBV29-1 with TRBJ1-5; TRBD1 aligns across 9 bases. The CDR3 extends over 15 amino acids. V was clipped by 4 bases and J by 6 bases; unmatched bases: 10. The germline V gene encodes CDR1 SQVTM and CDR2 ANQGSEA. The CDR3 DNA sequence: TGCAGCGTTGCCGGGACAGGGAGCGCTGGTCAGCCCCAGCATTTT. It codes for CSVAGTGSAGQPQHF.

This rearrangement joins TRBV20-1 to TRBJ1-6, with D perhaps TRBD1 (5 bases). Germline loops: CDR1 DFQATT, CDR2 SNEGSKA (reference sequence). CDR3 length equals 14 residues. The V and J ends lost 3 bases and 6 bases respectively, with 12 bases between them. The CDR3 sequence: CSASPGDLNSPLHF. In nucleotides, the CDR3 is TGCAGTGCTAGTCCGGGGGACCTTAATTCACCCCTCCACTTT.

The chain employs TRBV6-5 and TRBJ2-2; tentatively, D is TRBD2 (5 bases). CDR1 and CDR2 from the germline V gene are MNHEY and SVGAGI. Trimming took 7 bases from V and 5 from J, leaving 14 bases between them. This CDR3 is built from 14 residues. In DNA, the CDR3 is TGTGCCAGCACGACCATGAGAGGGACCGGGGAGCTGTTTTTT. It yields the protein CASTTMRGTGELFF.

V gene TRBV2 combines with J gene TRBJ2-7; weak D call: TRBD1 (6 bases). The V gene lost 6 bases and the J gene lost 0 bases, with 12 bases spanning the gap. The CDR3 runs 14 residues. Germline-derived CDR1 and CDR2 are SNHLY and FYNNEI. The CDR3 DNA sequence: TGTGCCAGCAGGGGACACATGAGCTCCTACGAGCAGTACTTC. This codes for CASRGHMSSYEQYF.

The chain links TRBV19 to TRBJ2-7; TRBD2 is a possible D gene (6 bases). The CDR3 contains 15 residues. The V end lost 1 base, the J end lost 3 bases, and 13 bases lay between the germline ends. Germline V gene sequence: CDR1 LNHDA, CDR2 SQIVND (reference sequence). Written as DNA, the CDR3 is TGTGCCAGTAGTATAGCCGCTAGCGCCCACTACGAGCAGTACTTC. This translates into CASSIAASAHYEQYF.

This chain joins TRBV5-1 and TRBJ2-7, with a possible D match to TRBD1 (5 bases). V was shortened by 5 bases and J by 2 bases, with 11 bases between the two germline ends. The CDR3 is 13 amino acids. CDR1 and CDR2 (germline): SGHRS, YFSETQ. CDR3 protein: CASRPGQAYEQYF. Here the CDR3 DNA reads TGCGCCAGCAGACCCGGACAAGCCTACGAGCAGTACTTC.

This clone has a single count. The chain joins TRBV7-9 to TRBJ1-5; the D gene is possibly TRBD1 (5 bases). V lost 1 base to trimming and J lost 1 base, with 11 bases between them. The CDR3 is made up of 16 amino acids. Germline CDR1 SEHNR, CDR2 FQNEAQ (reference sequence). CDR3 nucleotides: TGTGCCAGCAGCTTAGTTGGCCAGGGAAGCAATCAGCCCCAGCATTTT. Protein: CASSLVGQGSNQPQHF.

V usage is TRBV2 and J usage is TRBJ2-7; 12 bases agree with TRBD2. J was trimmed by 7 bases and V by 4 bases; bases with no gene match: 8. This CDR3 has 15 amino acids. Germline V gives CDR1 SNHLY, CDR2 FYNNEI. In nucleotides, the CDR3 is TGTGCCAGCAGTGGGACTAGCGGGGTAGCGAGAGAGCAGTACTTC. It codes for CASSGTSGVAREQYF. Together with reference TRBV2 and TRBJ2-7, the CDR3 gives the full variable domain: EPEVTQTPSHQVTQMGQEVILRCVPISNHLYFYWYRQILGQKVEFLVSFYNNEISEKSEIFDDQFSVERPDGSNFTLKIRSTKLEDSAMYFCASSGTSGVAREQYFGPGTRLTVT.

J is TRBJ2-2 and V is TRBV18, with 7 nucleotides matching TRBD1. The germline V gene encodes CDR1 KGHSH and CDR2 LQKENI. The V segment lost 4 bases and the J segment 0 bases; nucleotides outside the gene matches: 2. This CDR3 comprises 15 residues. CDR3 amino acids: CASSRGTANTGELFF. The CDR3 region has the DNA TGTGCCAGCTCACGGGGGACAGCGAACACCGGGGAGCTGTTTTTT.

The chain joins TRBV5-1 to TRBJ1-1; TRBD1 matches 8 bases. V lost 2 bases to trimming and J lost 4 bases; unmatched junction nucleotides: 4. The CDR3 consists of 14 residues. The germline V gene encodes CDR1 SGHRS and CDR2 YFSETQ. The CDR3 DNA reads TGCGCCAGCAGCTTTTCTCAGGGGGCCACTGAAGCTTTCTTT. Its translation is CASSFSQGATEAFF.

V and J are TRBV5-4 and TRBJ1-4; D may be TRBD1 (6 bases). From germline, CDR1 is SGHNT and CDR2 YYREEE (reference sequence). The CDR3 consists of 15 residues. Trimming left V 4 bases short and J 7 bases short, with 17 bases between. This CDR3 is CASSPEQGNGEKLFF. DNA of the CDR3: TGTGCCAGCAGCCCCGAGCAGGGGAATGGTGAAAAACTGTTTTTT.

The rearrangement joins TRBV19 to TRBJ1-2, with D tentatively TRBD1 (6 bases). The CDR3 covers 16 residues. CDR1 is LNHDA and CDR2 is SQIVND in the germline V gene (reference sequence). V lost 5 bases to trimming and J lost 8 bases, with 24 bases between them. CDR3 residues: CASSPRTATPLWGYTF. CDR3 nucleotides: TGTGCCAGTAGTCCCAGGACAGCTACGCCACTTTGGGGCTACACCTTC.

The V gene is TRBV6-5, the J gene TRBJ2-1, with TRBD2 identical over 12 bases. V shed 0 bases, J shed 6 bases, and the junction held 3 bases outside the gene matches. The V gene's germline CDR1 is MNHEY and CDR2 SVGAGI. This CDR3 contains 16 residues. The CDR3 is CASSYSSGLAGNEQFF. CDR3 DNA: TGTGCCAGCAGTTACTCGTCGGGACTAGCGGGCAATGAGCAGTTCTTC.

The chain has TRBV3-1 (or the pseudogene TRBV3-2) and TRBJ2-7; tentatively, D is TRBD1 (6 bases). This CDR3 has 13 amino acids. The germline V and J ends were trimmed by 0 bases and 11 bases, with 14 bases remaining between them. From germline, CDR1 is LGHDT and CDR2 YNNKEL (reference sequence). The CDR3 region is CASSQDLGGQEYF. CDR3 nucleotides: TGTGCCAGCAGCCAAGATCTTGGGGGACAAGAGTACTTC.

The J gene is TRBJ2-5, the V gene TRBV27; D possibly corresponds to TRBD2 (5 bases). V dropped 0 bases and J dropped 5 bases, with 10 bases sitting between them. Germline values: CDR1 MNHEY, CDR2 SMNVEV (reference sequence). There are 14 residues in the CDR3. The CDR3 sequence is CASSLSPGWETQYF. The CDR3, as DNA: TGTGCCAGCAGTTTATCCCCGGGGTGGGAGACCCAGTACTTC.

V gene TRBV5-4 combines with J gene TRBJ2-5; no clear D. In germline, CDR1 is SGHNT, CDR2 YYREEE (reference sequence). V was cut by 2 bases and J by 1 base, with 9 bases left in between. The length of the CDR3 is 14 residues. CDR3 residues: CASSFGQSQETQYF. The CDR3 DNA follows: TGTGCCAGCAGCTTCGGTCAGTCCCAAGAGACCCAGTACTTC.

The chain joins TRBV6-2 or TRBV6-3 to TRBJ2-1; D gene uncertain. Trimming took off 0 bases at V and 2 bases at J, with 5 bases between the two ends. Per the germline V gene, CDR1 is MNHEY and CDR2 is SVGEGT. The CDR3 covers 14 residues. Written as DNA, the CDR3 is TGTGCCAGCAGTTACTCCGAAACCTACAATGAGCAGTTCTTC. It codes for CASSYSETYNEQFF.

V usage is TRBV9 and J usage is TRBJ1-2; possibly TRBD1 for D (5 bases). Germline loops: CDR1 SGDLS, CDR2 YYNGEE. This CDR3 region has 15 residues. Trimming took off 0 bases at V and 7 bases at J, with 16 bases between the two ends. The CDR3 DNA sequence: TGTGCCAGCAGCGTAGAACCGTCCGGGGCGTCTGGCTACACCTTC. Protein: CASSVEPSGASGYTF.

This clone was seen once. The V and J genes are TRBV6-2 or TRBV6-3 and TRBJ1-1, with D tentatively TRBD1 (6 bases). The germline CDR1 and CDR2 sequences are MNHEY and SVGEGT. The CDR3 runs to 12 residues. Trimming cost V 4 bases and J 8 bases, with 11 bases left between them. The CDR3 DNA follows: TGTGCCAGCAGTTCGAGGACAGCCGAAGCTTTCTTT. It is translated as CASSSRTAEAFF.

The chain joins TRBV5-1 to TRBJ2-3; D is unclear. Germline CDR1 SGHRS, CDR2 YFSETQ. Trimming removed 0 bases from V and 4 bases from J, with 6 bases in between. This CDR3 spans 13 amino acids. CDR3 nucleotide sequence: TGCGCCAGCAGCTTGGAAAACGCAGATACGCAGTATTTT. Amino acid sequence: CASSLENADTQYF.

The rearrangement uses TRBV29-1 and TRBJ2-3; D is undetermined. Germline lookup yields CDR1 SQVTM and CDR2 ANQGSEA. V gave up 2 bases and J gave up 1 base, with 7 bases separating them. The CDR3 contains 13 residues. The CDR3 reads CSVEPQGTDTQYF. CDR3 in DNA: TGCAGCGTTGAACCCCAGGGCACAGATACGCAGTATTTT.

The chain joins TRBV7-9 to TRBJ2-7, with 7 bases lining up with TRBD2. Germline CDR1 and CDR2: SEHNR and FQNEAQ (reference sequence). The CDR3 consists of 16 residues. Trimming at V came to 2 bases and at J to 0 bases, leaving 7 bases not matched to a gene. CDR3 protein: CASSLLGGRSSYEQYF. In DNA form, the CDR3 reads TGTGCCAGCAGCTTACTGGGCGGGAGATCCTCCTACGAGCAGTACTTC. The full variable domain, in which reference TRBV7-9 and TRBJ2-7 provide the parts outside the CDR3, is DTGVSQNPRHKITKRGQNVTFRCDPISEHNRLYWYRQTLGQGPEFLTYFQNEAQLEKSRLLSDRFSAERPKGSFSTLEIQRTEQGDSAMYLCASSLLGGRSSYEQYFGPGTRLTVT.

The genes are TRBV2 and TRBJ1-1; the D is unclear. This CDR3 is 13 amino acids long. The V end was cut by 6 bases, the J end by 3 bases, with 11 bases between. CDR1 SNHLY and CDR2 FYNNEI come from the germline V gene. This chain's CDR3 is CASRGSEHTEAFF. For the CDR3, the DNA is TGTGCCAGCAGGGGATCCGAGCACACTGAAGCTTTCTTT.

The CDR3 DNA follows: TGTGCCAGCAGCCAACTTGGGACAGGGGGAATGAAAAAACTGTTTTTT. It specifies CASSQLGTGGMKKLFF. The chain has TRBV3-1 (or the pseudogene TRBV3-2) and TRBJ1-4; 11 bases are a match to TRBD1. The length of the CDR3 is 16 residues. Germline V CDR1 and CDR2: LGHDT, YNNKEL (reference sequence). Trimming removed 2 bases from V and 9 bases from J; junction bases left unmatched: 8.

V and J are TRBV5-1 and TRBJ2-1, with 10 positions matching TRBD2. V was pared by 6 bases and J by 5 bases, with 5 bases of the junction left unmatched. The CDR3 covers 14 residues. Germline CDR1 reads SGHRS; CDR2 reads YFSETQ. CDR3 protein: CASTVSGRHNEQFF. The CDR3 nucleotides are TGCGCCAGCACCGTTAGCGGGAGGCACAATGAGCAGTTCTTC.

The chain has TRBV9 and TRBJ2-7; D unresolved. This CDR3 is built from 13 residues. CDR1 and CDR2 from the germline V gene are SGDLS and YYNGEE. V lost 2 bases, J lost 5 bases, and 11 bases lay in between. The CDR3 protein is CASSVTGIDEQYF. The CDR3 region has the DNA TGTGCCAGCAGCGTCACGGGTATCGACGAGCAGTACTTC.